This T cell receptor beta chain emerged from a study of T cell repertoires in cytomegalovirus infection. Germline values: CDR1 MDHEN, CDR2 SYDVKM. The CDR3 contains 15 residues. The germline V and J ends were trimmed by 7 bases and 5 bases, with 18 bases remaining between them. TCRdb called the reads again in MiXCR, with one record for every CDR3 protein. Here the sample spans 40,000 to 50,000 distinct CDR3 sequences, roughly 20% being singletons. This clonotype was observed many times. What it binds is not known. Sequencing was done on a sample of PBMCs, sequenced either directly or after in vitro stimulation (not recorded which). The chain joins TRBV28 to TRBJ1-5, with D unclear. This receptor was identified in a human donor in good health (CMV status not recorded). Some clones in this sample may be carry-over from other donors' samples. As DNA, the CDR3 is TGTGCCAGCAAACACGACCGGCTGCTCGATCAGCCCCAGCATTTT. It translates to CASKHDRLLDQPQHF.